Below are 9 T cell receptor beta chains sequenced from a single sample in a study of molecular identifiers for immune sequencing clone quantification. Via MiXCR, TCRdb re-called the PCR reads, giving one row per CDR3 protein. This table has about 100,000 distinct CDR3 sequences, 36% appearing once. Material for sequencing was naive CD8+ T cells from blood, with Jurkat cell RNA spiked in. Subset defined: FACS-sorted CD8+CD4-CCR7+CD45RA+ naive T cells. Receptors originate from a human donor in good health. Some libraries in this study had Jurkat cell RNA spiked in.

This clonotype was counted at least ten times. This chain links TRBV11-2 with TRBJ2-3; D is unresolved. This CDR3 comprises 17 residues. The germline V and J ends were trimmed by 5 bases and 0 bases, with 18 bases remaining between them. Germline CDR1 reads SGHAT; CDR2 reads FQNNGV. Here the CDR3 reads CASSLGIRTQSTDTQYF. DNA of the CDR3: TGTGCCAGCAGCCTAGGGATCCGAACCCAAAGCACAGATACGCAGTATTTT.

This clonotype was detected a few times. The chain uses TRBV5-6 and TRBJ2-7, with 8 bases lining up with TRBD1. Trimming at V came to 5 bases and at J to 2 bases, leaving 6 bases not matched to a gene. Germline V lookup: CDR1 SGHDT, CDR2 YYEEEE. The CDR3 is 14 residues long. DNA of the CDR3: TGTGCCAGCAGGTCCGGGACAGGAACCTACGAGCAGTACTTC. Its translation is CASRSGTGTYEQYF.

As concerns this clonotype: A junction boundary mismatches the germline segment, possibly from a read error. The rearrangement uses TRBV5-1 and TRBJ2-2; D may be TRBD1 (6 bases). Looked up from germline, CDR1 is SGHRS and CDR2 is YFSETQ. The CDR3 is 18 residues long. The CDR3 coding sequence is TGCGCCAGCAGCTTGGACGCCAGGGGCAATTGGAACTCCGGGGAGCTGTTTTTT. Translated, it gives CASSLDARGNWNSGELFF.

This clonotype has more than one count but fewer than ten. The chain is built from TRBV9 and TRBJ2-3; TRBD1 matches at 7 bases. The germline gives CDR1 SGDLS, CDR2 YYNGEE. This CDR3 has 15 residues. The ends lost 4 bases at V and 2 bases at J; junction bases unmatched: 7. CDR3 loop: CASSPPGTATDTQYF. CDR3 nucleotides: TGTGCCAGCAGCCCACCCGGGACAGCCACAGATACGCAGTATTTT.

As for this clonotype: Because the CDR3 is missing its conserved closing phenylalanine or tryptophan, this is likely a read error. The DNA is omitted, as the CDR3 cannot be located on it reliably, and the CDR3 follows TCRdb's listing. J is TRBJ1-4 and V is TRBV20-1. Inclusive of both ends, the CDR3 amounts to 16 amino acids. The germline V gene encodes CDR1 DFQATT and CDR2 SNEGSKA (reference sequence). The CDR3 loop reads CSAPQVGMQTNEKLYI.

Turning to this clonotype: This may be a read error, as it is one base from a much larger clone. V is TRBV7-6 and J is TRBJ2-2; the D gene is possibly TRBD2 (6 bases). Germline loops: CDR1 SGHVS, CDR2 FNYEAQ. The V and J ends lost 4 bases and 5 bases respectively, with 23 bases between them. This CDR3 has 18 residues. The DNA for the CDR3 is TGTGCCAGCAGCTCCCCCTGGCGGGGAGACTTTAAGACCGGGGAGCTGTTTTTT. Translation gives CASSSPWRGDFKTGELFF. Based on the CDR3 plus reference TRBV7-6 and TRBJ2-2, the full variable domain is GAGVSQSPRYKVTKRGQDVALRCDPISGHVSLYWYRQALGQGPEFLTYFNYEAQQDKSGLPNDRFSAERPEGSISTLTIQRTEQRDSAMYRCASSSPWRGDFKTGELFFGEGSRLTVL.

The sample holds many counts of this clonotype. The chain recombines TRBV20-1 with TRBJ2-7, with 8 bases aligning to TRBD2. The CDR3 is 14 residues long. Germline CDR1 DFQATT, CDR2 SNEGSKA (reference sequence). V was pared by 0 bases and J by 7 bases, with 8 bases of the junction left unmatched. The chain's CDR3 is CSARDPSSGGEQYF. CDR3 DNA sequence: TGCAGTGCTAGAGACCCGTCGAGCGGGGGTGAGCAGTACTTC.

The chain uses TRBV19 and TRBJ2-1; D is perhaps TRBD1 (6 bases). V gave up 3 bases and J gave up 4 bases, with 7 bases separating them. The CDR3 is made up of 13 amino acids. The germline V gene encodes CDR1 LNHDA and CDR2 SQIVND (reference sequence). The chain's CDR3 is CASSMTGYNEQFF. Written as DNA, the CDR3 is TGTGCCAGTAGTATGACAGGATACAATGAGCAGTTCTTC.

This chain links TRBV6-2 or TRBV6-3 with TRBJ2-3; D gene ambiguous. This CDR3 comprises 14 residues. CDR1 and CDR2 from the germline V gene are MNHEY and SVGEGT. V lost 2 bases and J 2 bases, leaving 8 bases between the germline ends. CDR3 protein: CASSYDIPTDTQYF. CDR3 in DNA: TGTGCCAGCAGTTACGATATCCCCACAGATACGCAGTATTTT.